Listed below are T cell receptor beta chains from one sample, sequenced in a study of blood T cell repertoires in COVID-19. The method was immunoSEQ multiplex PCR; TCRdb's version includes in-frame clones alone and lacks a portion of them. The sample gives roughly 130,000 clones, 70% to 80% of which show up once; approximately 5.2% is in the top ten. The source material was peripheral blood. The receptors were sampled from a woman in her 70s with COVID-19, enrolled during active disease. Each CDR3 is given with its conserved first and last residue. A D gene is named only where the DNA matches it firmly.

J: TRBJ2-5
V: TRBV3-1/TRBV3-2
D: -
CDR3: CASRHRARETQYF
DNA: TGTGCCAGCAGGCACAGGGCTAGGGAGACCCAGTACTTC

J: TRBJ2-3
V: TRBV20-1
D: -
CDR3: CSASPGNSMADTQYF
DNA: TGCAGTGCTAGTCCCGGGAACTCAATGGCAGATACGCAGTATTTT

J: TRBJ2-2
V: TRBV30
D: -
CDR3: CAWSVPGPGLAGELFF
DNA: TGTGCCTGGAGTGTACCGGGCCCGGGGTTAGCCGGGGAGCTGTTTTTT

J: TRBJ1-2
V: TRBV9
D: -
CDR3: CASSVGSGDGYTF
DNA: TGTGCCAGCAGCGTAGGGAGCGGAGATGGCTACACCTTC

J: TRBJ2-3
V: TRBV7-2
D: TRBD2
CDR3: CASSSIAGGGTDTQYF
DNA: TGTGCCAGCAGCTCCATAGCGGGGGGCGGGACAGATACGCAGTATTTT

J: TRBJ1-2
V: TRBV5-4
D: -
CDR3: CASSSSGSYGYTF
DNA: TGTGCCAGCAGCTCCAGTGGGAGCTATGGCTACACCTTC

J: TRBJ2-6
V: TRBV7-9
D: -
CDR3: CASSTKVGINSGANVLTF
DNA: TGTGCCAGCAGCACTAAGGTCGGGATAAACTCTGGGGCCAACGTCCTGACTTTC

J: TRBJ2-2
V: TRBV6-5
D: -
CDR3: CASRATGRGTGELFF
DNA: TGTGCCAGCAGAGCGACAGGACGGGGCACCGGGGAGCTGTTTTTT

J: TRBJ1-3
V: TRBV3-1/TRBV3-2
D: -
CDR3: CASTSGTGMTGNTIYF
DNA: TGTGCCAGCACCTCCGGTACAGGGATGACGGGAAACACCATATATTTT

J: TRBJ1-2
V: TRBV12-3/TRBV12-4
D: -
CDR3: CASSYGTSDGYTF
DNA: TGTGCCAGCAGCTATGGGACAAGTGATGGCTACACCTTC

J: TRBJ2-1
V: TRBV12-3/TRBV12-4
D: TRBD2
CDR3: CASTMGGVGEQFF
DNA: TGTGCCAGCACAATGGGGGGGGTTGGTGAGCAGTTCTTC

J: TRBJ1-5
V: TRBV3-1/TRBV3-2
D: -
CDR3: CASSQSPGSNQPQHF
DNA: TGTGCCAGCAGCCAAAGCCCAGGTAGCAATCAGCCCCAGCATTTT